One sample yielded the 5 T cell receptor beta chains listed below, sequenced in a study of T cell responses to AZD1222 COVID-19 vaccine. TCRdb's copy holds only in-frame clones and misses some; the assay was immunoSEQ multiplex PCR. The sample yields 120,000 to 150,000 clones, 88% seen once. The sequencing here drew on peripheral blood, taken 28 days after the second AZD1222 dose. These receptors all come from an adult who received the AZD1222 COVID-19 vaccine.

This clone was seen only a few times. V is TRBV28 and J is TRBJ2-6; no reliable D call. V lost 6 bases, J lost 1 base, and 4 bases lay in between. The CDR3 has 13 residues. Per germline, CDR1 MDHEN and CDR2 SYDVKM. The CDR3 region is CASSRSGANVLTF. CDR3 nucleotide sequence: TGTGCCAGCAGCCGTTCTGGGGCCAACGTCCTGACTTTC.

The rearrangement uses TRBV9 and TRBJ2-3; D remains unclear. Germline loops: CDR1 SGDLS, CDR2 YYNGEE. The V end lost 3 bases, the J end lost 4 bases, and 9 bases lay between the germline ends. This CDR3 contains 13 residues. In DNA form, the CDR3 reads TGTGCCAGCAGCGGGCCCCCGGCAGATACGCAGTATTTT. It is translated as CASSGPPADTQYF.

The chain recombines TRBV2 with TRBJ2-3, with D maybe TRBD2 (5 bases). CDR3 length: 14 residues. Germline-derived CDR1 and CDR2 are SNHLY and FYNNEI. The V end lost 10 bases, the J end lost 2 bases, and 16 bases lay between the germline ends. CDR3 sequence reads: CATASNRDTDTQYF. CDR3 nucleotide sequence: TGTGCCACCGCAAGCAACCGGGACACAGATACGCAGTATTTT.

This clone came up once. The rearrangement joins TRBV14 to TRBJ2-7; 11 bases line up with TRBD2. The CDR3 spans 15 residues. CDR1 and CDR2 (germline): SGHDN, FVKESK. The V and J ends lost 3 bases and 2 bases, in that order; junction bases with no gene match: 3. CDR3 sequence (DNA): TGTGCCAGCAGCCAGTGGGGACTAGCGGCCTACGAGCAGTACTTC. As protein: CASSQWGLAAYEQYF.

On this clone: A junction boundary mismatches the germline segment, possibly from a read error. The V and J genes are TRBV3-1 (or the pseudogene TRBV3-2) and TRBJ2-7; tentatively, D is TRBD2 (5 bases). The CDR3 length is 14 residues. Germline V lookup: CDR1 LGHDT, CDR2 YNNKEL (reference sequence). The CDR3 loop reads CASSQERRRSGLNF. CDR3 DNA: TGTGCCAGCAGCCAAGAAAGACGACGAAGCGGACTGAACTTC.